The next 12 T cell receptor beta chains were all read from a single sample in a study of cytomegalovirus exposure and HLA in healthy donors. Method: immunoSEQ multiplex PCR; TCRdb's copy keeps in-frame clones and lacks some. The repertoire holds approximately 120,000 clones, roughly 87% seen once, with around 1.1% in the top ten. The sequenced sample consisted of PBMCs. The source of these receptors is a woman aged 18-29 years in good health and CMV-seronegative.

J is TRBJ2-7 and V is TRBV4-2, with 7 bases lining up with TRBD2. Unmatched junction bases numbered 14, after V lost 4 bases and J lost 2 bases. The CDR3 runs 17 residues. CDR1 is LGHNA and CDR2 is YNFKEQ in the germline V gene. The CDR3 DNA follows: TGTGCCAGCAGCCCCTTTCTAGGTTTGCGGGAGACCTACGAGCAGTACTTC. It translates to CASSPFLGLRETYEQYF.

This CDR3 reads CASSSGTGTSNEQFF. In nucleotides, the CDR3 is TGTGCCAGTAGCTCGGGGACAGGGACTTCCAATGAGCAGTTCTTC. The genes are TRBV19 and TRBJ2-1, with 9 bases matching TRBD1. Germline loops: CDR1 LNHDA, CDR2 SQIVND (reference sequence). J was trimmed by 6 bases and V by 6 bases; bases with no gene match: 9. CDR3 length: 15 amino acids.

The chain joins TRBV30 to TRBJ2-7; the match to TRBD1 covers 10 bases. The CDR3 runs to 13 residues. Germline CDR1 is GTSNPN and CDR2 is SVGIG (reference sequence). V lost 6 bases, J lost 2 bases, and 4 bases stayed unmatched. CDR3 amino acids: CACPGQGTYEQYF. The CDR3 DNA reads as TGTGCCTGTCCGGGACAGGGGACCTACGAGCAGTACTTC. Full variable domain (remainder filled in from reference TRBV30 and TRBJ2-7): SQTIHQWPATLVQPVGSPLSLECTVEGTSNPNLYWYRQAAGRGLQLLFYSVGIGQISSEVPQNLSASRPQDRQFILSSKKLLLSDSGFYLCACPGQGTYEQYFGPGTRLTVT.

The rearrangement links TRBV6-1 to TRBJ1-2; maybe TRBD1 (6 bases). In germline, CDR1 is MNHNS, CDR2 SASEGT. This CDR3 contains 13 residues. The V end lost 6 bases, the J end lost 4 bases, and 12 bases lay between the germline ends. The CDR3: CASSADSSYGYTF. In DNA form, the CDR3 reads TGTGCCAGCAGCGCGGACAGCTCCTATGGCTACACCTTC.

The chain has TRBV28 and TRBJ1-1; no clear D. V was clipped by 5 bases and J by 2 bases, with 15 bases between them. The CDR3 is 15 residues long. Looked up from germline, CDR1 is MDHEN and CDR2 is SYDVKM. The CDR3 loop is CASSTFRGFNTEAFF. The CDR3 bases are TGTGCCAGCAGTACATTTCGGGGTTTCAACACTGAAGCTTTCTTT.

CDR3 DNA: TGTGCCTGGAGCCAGGGGGCGGGGGAGCAGTACTTC. Translation gives CAWSQGAGEQYF. The gene calls are TRBV30 and TRBJ2-7, with 8 bases aligning to TRBD1. J lost 7 bases, V lost 3 bases, and 5 bases had no gene match. The CDR3 totals 12 residues. Germline lookup yields CDR1 GTSNPN and CDR2 SVGIG (reference sequence).

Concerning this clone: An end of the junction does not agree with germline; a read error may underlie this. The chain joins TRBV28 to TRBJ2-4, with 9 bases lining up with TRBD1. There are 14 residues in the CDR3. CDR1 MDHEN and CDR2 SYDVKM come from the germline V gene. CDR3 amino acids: CASSLWSARDRAVF. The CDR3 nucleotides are TGTGCCAGCAGTTTATGGTCTGCCCGGGACAGGGCCGTCTTC.

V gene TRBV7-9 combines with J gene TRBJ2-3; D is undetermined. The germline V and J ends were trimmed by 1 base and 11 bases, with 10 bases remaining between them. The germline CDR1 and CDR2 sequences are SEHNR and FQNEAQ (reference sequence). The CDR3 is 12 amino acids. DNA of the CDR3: TGTGCCAGCAGCTTAGAGTCAGGTTGGCAGTATTTT. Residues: CASSLESGWQYF.

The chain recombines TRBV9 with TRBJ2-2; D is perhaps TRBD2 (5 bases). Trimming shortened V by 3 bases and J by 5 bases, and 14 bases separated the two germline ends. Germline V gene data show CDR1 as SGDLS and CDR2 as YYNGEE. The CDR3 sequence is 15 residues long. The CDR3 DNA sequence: TGTGCCAGCAGCGCTTGGGGAGAGGGTACCGGGGAGCTGTTTTTT. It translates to CASSAWGEGTGELFF.

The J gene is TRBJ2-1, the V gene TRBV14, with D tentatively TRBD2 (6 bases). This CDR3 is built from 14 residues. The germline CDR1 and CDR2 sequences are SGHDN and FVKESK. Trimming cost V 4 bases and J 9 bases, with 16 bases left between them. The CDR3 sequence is CASSPRGLGTEQFF. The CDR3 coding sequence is TGTGCCAGCAGCCCGCGGGGTTTGGGAACTGAGCAGTTCTTC.

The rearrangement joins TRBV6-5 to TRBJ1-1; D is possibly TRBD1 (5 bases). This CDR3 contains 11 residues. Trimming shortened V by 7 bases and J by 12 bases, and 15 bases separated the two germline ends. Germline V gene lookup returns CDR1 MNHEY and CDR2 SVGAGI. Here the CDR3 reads CASIVGLLTFF. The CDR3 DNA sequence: TGTGCCAGCATAGTGGGACTTTTGACTTTCTTT.

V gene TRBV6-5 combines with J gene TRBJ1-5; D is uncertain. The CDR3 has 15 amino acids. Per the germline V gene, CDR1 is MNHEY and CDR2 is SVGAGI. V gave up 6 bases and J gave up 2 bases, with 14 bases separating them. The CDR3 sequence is CASRDLGEGNQPQHF. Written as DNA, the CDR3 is TGTGCCAGCAGGGACCTCGGGGAGGGCAATCAGCCCCAGCATTTT.